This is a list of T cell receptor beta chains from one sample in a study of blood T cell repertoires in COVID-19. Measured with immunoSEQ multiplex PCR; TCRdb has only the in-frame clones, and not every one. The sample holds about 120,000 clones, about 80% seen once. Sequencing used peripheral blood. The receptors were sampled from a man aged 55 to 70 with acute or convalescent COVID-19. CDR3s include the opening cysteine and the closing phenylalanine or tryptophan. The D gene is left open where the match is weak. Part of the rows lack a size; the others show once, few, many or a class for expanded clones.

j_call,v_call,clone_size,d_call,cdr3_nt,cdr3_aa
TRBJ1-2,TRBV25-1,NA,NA,TGTGCCAGCTCAAGAGGAACAGGGAACTATGGCTACACCTTC,CASSRGTGNYGYTF
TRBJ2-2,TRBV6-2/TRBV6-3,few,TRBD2,TGTGCCAGCAGCCTAGCGGCTACCACCACCGGGGAGCTGTTTTTT,CASSLAATTTGELFF
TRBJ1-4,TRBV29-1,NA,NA,TGCAGCGTTGAGGGGGCGGGAGGGAGTGAAAAACTGTTTTTT,CSVEGAGGSEKLFF
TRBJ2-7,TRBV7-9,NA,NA,TGTGCCAGCAGCCCGCGGAGTAGCGGAGGGTACGAGCAGTACTTC,CASSPRSSGGYEQYF
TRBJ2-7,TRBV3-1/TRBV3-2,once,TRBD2,TGTGCCAGCAGCCGCGGGGCGGGGGTTTCCTACGAGCAGTACTTC,CASSRGAGVSYEQYF
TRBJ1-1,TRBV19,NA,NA,TGTGCCAGTAGTACAACACAGAACACTGAAGCTTTCTTT,CASSTTQNTEAFF
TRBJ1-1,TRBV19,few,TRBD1,TGTGCCAGGAGGACAGGGGAGGGCACTGAAGCTTTCTTT,CARRTGEGTEAFF
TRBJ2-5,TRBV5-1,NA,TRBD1,TGCGCCAGCAGCTCGACAGGGGGACGGGAGACCCAGTACTTC,CASSSTGGRETQYF
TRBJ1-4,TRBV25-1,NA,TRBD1,TGTGCCAGCGGACTGACAGGGGTAACTAATGAAAAACTGTTTTTT,CASGLTGVTNEKLFF
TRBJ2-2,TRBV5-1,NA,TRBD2,TGCGCCAGCAGCTTGGAGGGGGTAATCGGGAGGGCCGGCACCGGGGAGCTGTTTTTT,CASSLEGVIGRAGTGELFF
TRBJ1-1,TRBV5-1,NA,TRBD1,TGCGCCAGCAGGGGGACAGCCGGGGGAGAAGCTTTCTTT,CASRGTAGGEAFF
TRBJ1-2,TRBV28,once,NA,TGTGCCAGCCGAGTCCCCCCGGGGATGGGCTATGGCTACACCTTC,CASRVPPGMGYGYTF
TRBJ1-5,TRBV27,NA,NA,TGTGCCAGCAGTTTCTCGGGTTTCAATCAGCCCCAGCATTTT,CASSFSGFNQPQHF
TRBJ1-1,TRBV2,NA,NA,TGTGCCAGCAGACCCTATGAGGGAGCGAACACTGAAGCTTTCTTT,CASRPYEGANTEAFF
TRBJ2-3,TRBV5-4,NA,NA,TGTGCCAGCAGCTTGGCGACTACCAGCACAGATACGCAGTATTTT,CASSLATTSTDTQYF
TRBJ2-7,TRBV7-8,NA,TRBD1,TGTGCCAGCAGCCCCCCCCTACGGACAGGCCCCTACGAGCAGTACTTC,CASSPPLRTGPYEQYF
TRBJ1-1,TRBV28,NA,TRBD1,TGTGCCAGCAGCGACAGGGGGGGTTGGAACACTGAAGCTTTCTTT,CASSDRGGWNTEAFF